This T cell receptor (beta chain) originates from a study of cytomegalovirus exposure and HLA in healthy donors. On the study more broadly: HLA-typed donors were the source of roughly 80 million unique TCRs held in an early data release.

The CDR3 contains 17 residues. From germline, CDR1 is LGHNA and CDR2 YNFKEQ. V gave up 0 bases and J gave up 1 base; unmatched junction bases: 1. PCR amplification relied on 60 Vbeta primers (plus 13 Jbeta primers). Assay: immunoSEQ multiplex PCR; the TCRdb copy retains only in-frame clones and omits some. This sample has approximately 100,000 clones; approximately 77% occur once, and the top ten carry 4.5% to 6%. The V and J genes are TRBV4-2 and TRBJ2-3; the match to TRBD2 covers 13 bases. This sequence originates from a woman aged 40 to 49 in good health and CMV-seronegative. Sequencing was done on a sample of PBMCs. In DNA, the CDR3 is TGTGCCAGCAGCCAAGACGGACTAGCGGGGGGCACAGATACGCAGTATTTT. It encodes CASSQDGLAGGTDTQYF.